This entry describes one T cell receptor beta chain. The sample belongs to a study of CD8 T cells in Susac syndrome. V shed 6 bases and J shed 4 bases, with 15 bases lying between them. The CDR3 sequence is 15 residues long. Germline-derived CDR1 and CDR2 are MDHEN and SYDVKM. Sequencing of TCR beta drew on CD8+ and CD4+ T cells from blood. In contrast to the negatively isolated CD8+ and CD4+ T cells, TEMRA cells were FACS-enriched. The authors reverse transcribed 0.5 to 1 ug RNA with random hexamers. An immunoSEQ multiplex PCR generated amplified TCR beta CDR3 products spanning 54 Vbeta and 13 Jbeta. Each CDR3 protein gets one entry after TCRdb re-called the immunoSEQ multiplex PCR reads with MiXCR. Here the sample spans approximately 160,000 distinct CDR3 sequences, just over 90% being singletons.

The sequenced sample consisted of CD4+ T cells from PBMCs. This sequence was found in a human donor in good health. The rearrangement uses TRBV28 and TRBJ2-2, with a possible D match to TRBD1 (6 bases). In DNA, the CDR3 is TGTGCCAGCAGACGGACAGCGTCGGGCACCGGGGAGCTGTTTTTT. Amino acid sequence: CASRRTASGTGELFF. Filled out from reference TRBV28 and TRBJ2-2, the complete variable domain reads DVKVTQSSRYLVKRTGEKVFLECVQDMDHENMFWYRQDPGLGLRLIYFSYDVKMKEKGDIPEGYSVSREKKERFSLILESASTNQTSMYLCASRRTASGTGELFFGEGSRLTVL.